These 8 T cell receptor beta chains originate from one sample sequenced in a study of cytomegalovirus exposure and HLA in healthy donors. The PCR had 60 Vbeta and 13 Jbeta primers. Libraries were prepared by immunoSEQ multiplex PCR; TCRdb keeps only in-frame clonotypes and omits some of them. This table holds 150,000 to 200,000 clones, around four fifths found once. The sample taken for sequencing was PBMCs. Receptors were obtained from a woman in her thirties in good health and CMV-seronegative.

This clone was seen just once. Distinct nucleotide sequences in the sample also encode this CDR3. This chain uses TRBV28 with TRBJ2-7; D unresolved. The CDR3 length is 13 residues. V was cut by 4 bases and J by 2 bases, with 9 bases left in between. Germline V gives CDR1 MDHEN, CDR2 SYDVKM. This CDR3 is CASSSPSAYEQYF. As DNA, the CDR3 is TGTGCCAGCAGTTCCCCCTCGGCCTACGAGCAGTACTTC. The full variable domain, rest sourced from reference TRBV28 and TRBJ2-7, is DVKVTQSSRYLVKRTGEKVFLECVQDMDHENMFWYRQDPGLGLRLIYFSYDVKMKEKGDIPEGYSVSREKKERFSLILESASTNQTSMYLCASSSPSAYEQYFGPGTRLTVT.

This rearrangement joins TRBV2 to TRBJ1-6; possibly TRBD1 for D (6 bases). Per the germline V gene, CDR1 is SNHLY and CDR2 is FYNNEI. V was clipped by 6 bases and J by 5 bases, with 11 bases between them. The CDR3 contains 14 residues. The CDR3 coding sequence is TGTGCCAGCAGGGGTACAGGGAATAATTCACCCCTCCACTTT. Encoded protein: CASRGTGNNSPLHF.

This clone was counted between two and nine times. The chain joins TRBV27 to TRBJ2-1; 7 bases align to TRBD2. Germline-derived CDR1 and CDR2 are MNHEY and SMNVEV (reference sequence). The CDR3 runs to 16 residues. Trimming cost V 2 bases and J 5 bases; bases outside gene matches: 9. The CDR3 DNA reads as TGTGCCAGCAGTTTAAGGGACGGCGGGGGAAACAATGAGCAGTTCTTC. Protein: CASSLRDGGGNNEQFF.

V gene TRBV11-1 combines with J gene TRBJ2-7, with 7 bases matching TRBD1. J was trimmed by 0 bases and V by 5 bases; bases with no gene match: 7. CDR1 SGHAT and CDR2 FQDESV come from the germline V gene (reference sequence). The CDR3 spans 15 residues. This chain's CDR3 is CASSPRQGNSYEQYF. As DNA, the CDR3 is TGTGCCAGCAGCCCCCGACAGGGAAACTCCTACGAGCAGTACTTC.

V gene TRBV12-2 combines with J gene TRBJ1-2. TRBV12-2 is a recognized pseudogene. The CDR3 has 15 amino acids. DNA for the CDR3: TGTGCAAGTCGCCACGCCCTAAGATGTGACTATGGCTACACCTTC. The encoded protein is CASRHALRCDYGYTF.

This clone was found once. The genes are TRBV29-1 and TRBJ2-5, with D possibly being TRBD1 (6 bases). Trimming left V 5 bases short and J 0 bases short, with 13 bases between. This CDR3 is built from 14 residues. CDR1 and CDR2 (germline): SQVTM, ANQGSEA. The CDR3 loop reads CSVPGTFDQETQYF. The CDR3 DNA follows: TGCAGCGTTCCCGGGACATTTGACCAAGAGACCCAGTACTTC.

In its sample, this clone was seen once. This chain connects TRBV7-9 to TRBJ1-2; D gene unclear. Germline V gene lookup returns CDR1 SEHNR and CDR2 FQNEAQ (reference sequence). The CDR3 length is 13 residues. Deletions cut 5 bases from V and 1 base from J, with 8 bases between. The CDR3 loop reads CASSPSINYGYTF. The CDR3 DNA sequence: TGTGCCAGCAGCCCGAGTATTAACTATGGCTACACCTTC.

The chain is built from TRBV5-1 and TRBJ1-3, with D possibly matching TRBD1 (5 bases). The CDR3 length is 15 residues. Germline V gene sequence: CDR1 SGHRS, CDR2 YFSETQ. V lost 0 bases and J 0 bases, leaving 7 bases between the germline ends. For the CDR3, the DNA is TGCGCCAGCAGCTTGGCGGGGGTCTCTGGAAACACCATATATTTT. Its protein is CASSLAGVSGNTIYF.